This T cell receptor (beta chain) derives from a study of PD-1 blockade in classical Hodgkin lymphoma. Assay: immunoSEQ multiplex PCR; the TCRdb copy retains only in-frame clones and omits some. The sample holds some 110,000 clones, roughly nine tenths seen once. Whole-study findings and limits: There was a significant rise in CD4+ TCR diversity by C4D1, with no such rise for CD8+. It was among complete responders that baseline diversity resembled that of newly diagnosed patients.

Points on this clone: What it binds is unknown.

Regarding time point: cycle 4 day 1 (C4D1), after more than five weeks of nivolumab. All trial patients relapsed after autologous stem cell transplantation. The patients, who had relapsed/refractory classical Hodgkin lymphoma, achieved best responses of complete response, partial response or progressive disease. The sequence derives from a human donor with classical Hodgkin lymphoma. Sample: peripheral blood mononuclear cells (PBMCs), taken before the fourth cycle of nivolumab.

DNA of the CDR3: TGCGCCAGCAGCTCGCCGCCGGGGAATGAGCAGTTCTTC. Its translation: CASSSPPGNEQFF. The J gene is TRBJ2-1, the V gene TRBV5-1; a weak D match, TRBD2 (5 bases). CDR3 length: 13 amino acids. V dropped 3 bases and J dropped 7 bases, with 11 bases sitting between them. Germline-derived CDR1 and CDR2 are SGHRS and YFSETQ. The whole variable domain, filled in from reference TRBV5-1 and TRBJ2-1, reads KAGVTQTPRYLIKTRGQQVTLSCSPISGHRSVSWYQQTPGQGLQFLFEYFSETQRNKGNFPGRFSGRQFSNSRSEMNVSTLELGDSALYLCASSSPPGNEQFFGPGTRLTVL.